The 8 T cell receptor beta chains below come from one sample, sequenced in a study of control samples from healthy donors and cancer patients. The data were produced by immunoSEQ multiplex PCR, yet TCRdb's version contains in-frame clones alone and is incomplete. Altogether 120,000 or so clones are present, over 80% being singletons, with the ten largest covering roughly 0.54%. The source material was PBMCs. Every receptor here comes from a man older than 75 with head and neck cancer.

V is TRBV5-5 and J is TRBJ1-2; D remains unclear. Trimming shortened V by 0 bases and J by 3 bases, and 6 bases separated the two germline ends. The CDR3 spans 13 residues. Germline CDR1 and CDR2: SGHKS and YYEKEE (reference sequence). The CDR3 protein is CASSLVRDYGYTF. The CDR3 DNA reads TGTGCCAGCAGCTTGGTTAGGGACTATGGCTACACCTTC.

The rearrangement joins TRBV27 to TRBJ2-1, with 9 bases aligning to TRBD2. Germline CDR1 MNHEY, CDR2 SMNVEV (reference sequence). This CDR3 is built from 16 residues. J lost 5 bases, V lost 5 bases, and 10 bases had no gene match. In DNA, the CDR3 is TGTGCCAGCAGTCTCCTAAGCGGGGGGACGAACAATGAGCAGTTCTTC. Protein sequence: CASSLLSGGTNNEQFF.

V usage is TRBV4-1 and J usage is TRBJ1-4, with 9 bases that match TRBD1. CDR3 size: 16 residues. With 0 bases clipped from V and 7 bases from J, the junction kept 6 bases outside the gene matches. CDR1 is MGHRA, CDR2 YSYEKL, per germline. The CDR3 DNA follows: TGCGCCAGCAGCCAAGATCTGAGGACAGGGGTTGAAAAACTGTTTTTT. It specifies CASSQDLRTGVEKLFF.

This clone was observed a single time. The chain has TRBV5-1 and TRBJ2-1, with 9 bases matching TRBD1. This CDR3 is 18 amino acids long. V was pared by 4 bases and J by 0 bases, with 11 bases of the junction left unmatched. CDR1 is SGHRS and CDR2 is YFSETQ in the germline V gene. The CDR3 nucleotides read TGCGCCAGCAGCGGTAACCTCGGACAGGGGAGCTCCTACAATGAGCAGTTCTTC. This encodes CASSGNLGQGSSYNEQFF.

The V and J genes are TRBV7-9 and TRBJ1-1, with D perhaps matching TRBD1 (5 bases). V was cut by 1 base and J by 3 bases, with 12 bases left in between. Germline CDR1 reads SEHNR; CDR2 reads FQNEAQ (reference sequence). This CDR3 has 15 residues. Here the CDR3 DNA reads TGTGCCAGCAGCTTAGGCGGGGGAGGCTACACTGAAGCTTTCTTT. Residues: CASSLGGGGYTEAFF.

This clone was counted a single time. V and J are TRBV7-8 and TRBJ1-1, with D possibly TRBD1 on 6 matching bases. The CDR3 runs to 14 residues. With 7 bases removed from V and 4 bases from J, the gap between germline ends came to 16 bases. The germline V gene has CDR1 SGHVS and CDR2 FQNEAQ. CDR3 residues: CASTPTGTGTEAFF. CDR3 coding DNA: TGTGCCAGCACCCCCACAGGGACGGGCACTGAAGCTTTCTTT.

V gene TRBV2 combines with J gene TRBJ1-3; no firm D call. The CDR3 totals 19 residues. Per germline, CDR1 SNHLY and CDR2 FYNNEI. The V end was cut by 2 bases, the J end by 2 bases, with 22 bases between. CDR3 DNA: TGTGCCAGCAGTGAAATGGGAGGGATGGTACTCCGGGCTGGAAACACCATATATTTT. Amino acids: CASSEMGGMVLRAGNTIYF.

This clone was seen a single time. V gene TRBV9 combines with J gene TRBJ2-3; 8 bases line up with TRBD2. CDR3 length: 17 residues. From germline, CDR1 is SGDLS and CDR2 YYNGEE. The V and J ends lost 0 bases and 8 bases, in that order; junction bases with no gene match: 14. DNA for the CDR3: TGTGCCAGCAGCGTAGCTATCGCGGGAGCGGGGGTGGTTACGCAGTATTTT. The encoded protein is CASSVAIAGAGVVTQYF. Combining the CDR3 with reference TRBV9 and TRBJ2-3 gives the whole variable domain DSGVTQTPKHLITATGQRVTLRCSPRSGDLSVYWYQQSLDQGLQFLIQYYNGEERAKGNILERFSAQQFPDLHSELNLSSLELGDSALYFCASSVAIAGAGVVTQYFGPGTRLTVL.